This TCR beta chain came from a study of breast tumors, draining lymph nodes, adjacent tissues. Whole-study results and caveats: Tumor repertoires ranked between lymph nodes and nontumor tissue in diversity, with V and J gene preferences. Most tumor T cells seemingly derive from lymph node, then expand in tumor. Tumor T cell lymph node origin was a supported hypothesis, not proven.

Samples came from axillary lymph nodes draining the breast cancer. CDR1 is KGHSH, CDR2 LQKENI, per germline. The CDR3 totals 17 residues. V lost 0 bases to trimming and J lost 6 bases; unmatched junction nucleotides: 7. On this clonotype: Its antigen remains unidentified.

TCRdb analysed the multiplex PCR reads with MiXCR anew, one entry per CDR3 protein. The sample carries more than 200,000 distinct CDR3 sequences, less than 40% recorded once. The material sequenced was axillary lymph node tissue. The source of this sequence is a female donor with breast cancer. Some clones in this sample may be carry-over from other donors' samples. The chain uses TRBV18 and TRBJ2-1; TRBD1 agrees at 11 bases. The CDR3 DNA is TGTGCCAGCTCACCACCGAGAGGGGACAGGGGGAGCAATGAGCAGTTCTTC. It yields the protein CASSPPRGDRGSNEQFF.